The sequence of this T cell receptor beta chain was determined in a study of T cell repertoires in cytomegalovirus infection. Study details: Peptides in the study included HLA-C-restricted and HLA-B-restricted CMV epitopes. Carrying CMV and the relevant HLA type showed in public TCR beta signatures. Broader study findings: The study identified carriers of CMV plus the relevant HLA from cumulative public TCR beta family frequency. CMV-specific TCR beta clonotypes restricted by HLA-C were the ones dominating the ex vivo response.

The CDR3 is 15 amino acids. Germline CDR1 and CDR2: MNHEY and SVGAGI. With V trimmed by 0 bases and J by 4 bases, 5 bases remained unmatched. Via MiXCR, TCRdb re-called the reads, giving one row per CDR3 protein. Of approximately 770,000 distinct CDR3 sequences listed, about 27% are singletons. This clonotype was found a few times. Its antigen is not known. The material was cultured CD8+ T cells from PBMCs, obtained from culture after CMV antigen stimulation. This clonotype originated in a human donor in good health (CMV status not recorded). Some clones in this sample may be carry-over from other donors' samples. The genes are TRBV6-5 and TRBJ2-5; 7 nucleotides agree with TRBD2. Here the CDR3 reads CASSYSIGEGETQYF. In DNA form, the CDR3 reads TGTGCCAGCAGTTACTCAATAGGGGAGGGAGAGACCCAGTACTTC.